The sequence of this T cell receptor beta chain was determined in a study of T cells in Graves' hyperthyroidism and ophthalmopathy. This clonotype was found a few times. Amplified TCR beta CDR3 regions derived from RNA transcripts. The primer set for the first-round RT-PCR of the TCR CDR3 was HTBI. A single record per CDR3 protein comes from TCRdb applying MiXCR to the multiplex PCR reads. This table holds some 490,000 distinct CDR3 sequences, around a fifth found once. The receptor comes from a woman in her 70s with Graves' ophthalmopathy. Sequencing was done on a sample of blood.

In nucleotides, the CDR3 is TGTGCCAGCAGTTACCCTAGCGGGACTAAGCAGTTCTTC. It encodes CASSYPSGTKQFF. This chain joins TRBV6-2 or TRBV6-3 and TRBJ2-1; 9 positions match TRBD2. V shed 2 bases, J shed 11 bases, and the junction held 4 bases outside the gene matches. The CDR3 totals 13 residues. Germline assignment: CDR1 MNHEY and CDR2 SVGEGT.